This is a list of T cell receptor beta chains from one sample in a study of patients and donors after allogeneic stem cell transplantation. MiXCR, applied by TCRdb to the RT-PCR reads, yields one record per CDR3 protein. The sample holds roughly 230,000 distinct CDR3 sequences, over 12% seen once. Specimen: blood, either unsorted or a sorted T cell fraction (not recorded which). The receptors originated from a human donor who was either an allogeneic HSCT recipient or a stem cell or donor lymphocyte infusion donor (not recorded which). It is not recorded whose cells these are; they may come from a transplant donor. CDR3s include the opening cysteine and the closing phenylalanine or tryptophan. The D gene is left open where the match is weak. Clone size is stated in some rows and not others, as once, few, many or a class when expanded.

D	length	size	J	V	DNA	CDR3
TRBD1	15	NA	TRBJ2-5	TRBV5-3	TGTCCCAGCTGCTGGGACAGGGGGCCGGAAGAGACCCAGTACTTC	CPSCWDRGPEETQYF
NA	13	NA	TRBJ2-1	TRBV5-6	TGTGCCAGCAGCTTGATACCCACCGATGAGCAGTTCTTC	CASSLIPTDEQFF
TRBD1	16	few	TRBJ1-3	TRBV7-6	TGTGCCAGCAGCTTAAACGAGGGGGCGGCTGGAAACACCATATATTTT	CASSLNEGAAGNTIYF
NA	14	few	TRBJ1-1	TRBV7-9	TGTGCCAGCAGCTCCTCCGGGACAAATTCTGAAGCTTTCTTT	CASSSSGTNSEAFF
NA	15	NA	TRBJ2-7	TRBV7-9	TGTGCCAGCAGCCCCATGGCCGGGCGCTCCTACGAGCAGTACTTC	CASSPMAGRSYEQYF
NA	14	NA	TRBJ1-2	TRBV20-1	TGCAGTGCGGATCGGGACACAGCTAACTATGGCTACACCTTC	CSADRDTANYGYTF
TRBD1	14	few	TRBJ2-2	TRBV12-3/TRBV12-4	TGTGCCAGCAGGCCGACAGGGCGGTCCGGGGAGCTGTTTTTT	CASRPTGRSGELFF
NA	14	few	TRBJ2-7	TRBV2	TGTGCCAGCAGGTTCTCTAGACAATCCTACGAGCAGTACTTC	CASRFSRQSYEQYF
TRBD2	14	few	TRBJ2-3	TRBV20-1	TGCAGTGCGGCGACTAGCGGTTACACAGATACGCAGTATTTT	CSAATSGYTDTQYF
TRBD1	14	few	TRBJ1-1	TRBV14	TGTGCCAGCAGCCAAGATTGGGCAGGGGGTGAAGCTTTCTTT	CASSQDWAGGEAFF
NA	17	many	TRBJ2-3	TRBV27	TGTGCCAGCAGTTTAGAAGCCGGAATATGGAGCACAGATACGCAGTATTTT	CASSLEAGIWSTDTQYF
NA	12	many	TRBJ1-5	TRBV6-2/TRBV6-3	TGTGCCAGCACCACCTGGAAACAGCCCCAGCATTTT	CASTTWKQPQHF
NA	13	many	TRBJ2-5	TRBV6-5	TGTGCCAGCAGTTACCAACGAAGAGAGACCCAGTACTTC	CASSYQRRETQYF
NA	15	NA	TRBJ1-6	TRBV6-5	TGTGCCAGCAGTTACGGGAGCTCCTATAATTCACCCCTCCACTTT	CASSYGSSYNSPLHF
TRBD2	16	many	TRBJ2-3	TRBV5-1	TGCGCCAGCAGCCCGGGACTAATGAGGGACACAGATACGCAGTATTTT	CASSPGLMRDTDTQYF
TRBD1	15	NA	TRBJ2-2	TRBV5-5	TGTGCCAGCAGCTTTACGGGACAGGTGACCGGGGAGCTGTTTTTT	CASSFTGQVTGELFF
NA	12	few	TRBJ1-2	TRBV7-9	TGTGCCAGCAGCGCCGTCGGGAGAATCTACACCTTC	CASSAVGRIYTF
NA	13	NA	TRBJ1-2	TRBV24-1	TGTGCCACCAGTGATCCGGGGCGCTATGGCTACACCTTC	CATSDPGRYGYTF
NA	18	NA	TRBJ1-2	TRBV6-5	TGTGCCAGCAGTTACTCGTTACCCCCGGGTCTTAATAACTATGGCTACACCTTC	CASSYSLPPGLNNYGYTF
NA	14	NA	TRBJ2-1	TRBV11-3	TGTGCCAGCAGCTTAGGGAGGGCCAACAATGAGCAGTTCTTC	CASSLGRANNEQFF
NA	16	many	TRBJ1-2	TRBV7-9	TGTGCCAGCAGCCTAATTGATATGGGCCGCTGGGATGGCTACACCTTC	CASSLIDMGRWDGYTF
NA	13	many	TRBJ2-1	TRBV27	TGTGCCAGCAGGGAGTGGCGTGGCAATGAGCAGTTCTTC	CASREWRGNEQFF
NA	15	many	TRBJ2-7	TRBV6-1	TGTGCCAGCAGGAAGACAGGTACCGTGAACTACGAGCAGTACTTC	CASRKTGTVNYEQYF
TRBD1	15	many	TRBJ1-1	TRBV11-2	TGTGCCAGCAGCCCTGGGACAGGGGGCGAGACTGAAGCTTTCTTT	CASSPGTGGETEAFF
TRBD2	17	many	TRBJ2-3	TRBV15	TGTGCCACCAGCTCCAGGCCTAGCGGGAGTCGTGGAGATACGCAGTATTTT	CATSSRPSGSRGDTQYF
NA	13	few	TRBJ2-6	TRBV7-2	TGTGCCAGCAGTAAATCTGGGGCCAACGTCCTGACTTTC	CASSKSGANVLTF
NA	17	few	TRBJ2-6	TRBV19	TGTGCTACATCTAGGCTGGACAGAACCTCTGGGGCCAACGTCCTGACTTTC	CATSRLDRTSGANVLTF
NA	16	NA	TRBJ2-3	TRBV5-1	TGCGCCAGCAGCTATCCCCCCCGGCGTGGGACAGATACGCAGTATTTT	CASSYPPRRGTDTQYF
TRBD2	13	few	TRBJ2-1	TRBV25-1	TGTGCCAGCAGTGACACTATAGCGGGAGACCTGTTCTTC	CASSDTIAGDLFF
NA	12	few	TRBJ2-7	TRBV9	TGTGCCAGCAGCGTACAAACCTACGAGCAGTACTTC	CASSVQTYEQYF
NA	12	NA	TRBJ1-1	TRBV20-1	TGCAGTGCTAGAGTTGGTGTATATGAAGCTTTCTTT	CSARVGVYEAFF
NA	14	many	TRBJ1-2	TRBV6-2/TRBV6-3	TGTGCCAGCAGGGACGGCTCGGGATGGTATGGCTACACCTTC	CASRDGSGWYGYTF
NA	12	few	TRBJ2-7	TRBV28	TGTGCCAGCAGCCGTACAGGGTCCGAGCAGTACTTC	CASSRTGSEQYF
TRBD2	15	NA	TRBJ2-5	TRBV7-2	TGTGCCAGCAGCTACCCCAGCGGGGGGGAAGAGACCCAGTACTTC	CASSYPSGGEETQYF
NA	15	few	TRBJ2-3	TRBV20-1	TGCAGTGCTGGACGGAGGGGGAGTACCCACGATACGCAGTATTTT	CSAGRRGSTHDTQYF
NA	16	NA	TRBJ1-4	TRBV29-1	TGCAGCGTTGGGCATTGGGCTCGCGGGGGTAATGAAAAACTGTTTTTT	CSVGHWARGGNEKLFF
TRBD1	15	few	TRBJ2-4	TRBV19	TGTGCCAGTAGTAAACAGGGGGTGGCCAAAAACATTCAGTACTTC	CASSKQGVAKNIQYF
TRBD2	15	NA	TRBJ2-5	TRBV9	TGTGCCAGCAGCGGCCGACTTGGCGGGGGAGAGACCCAGTACTTC	CASSGRLGGGETQYF
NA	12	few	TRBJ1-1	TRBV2	TGTGCCAGCAGTGTCCCCGGGACTGAAGCTTTCTTT	CASSVPGTEAFF
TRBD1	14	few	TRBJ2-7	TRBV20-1	TGCAGTGCCCCCCGACAGGGGGGAGTCGTGGAGCAGTACTTC	CSAPRQGGVVEQYF
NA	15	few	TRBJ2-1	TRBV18	TGTGCCAGCTCACCCTTGATTAGCTCCTACAATGAGCAGTTCTTC	CASSPLISSYNEQFF
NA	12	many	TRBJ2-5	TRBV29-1	TGCAGCACAGGACCCGTCGGGGAGACCCAGTACTTC	CSTGPVGETQYF
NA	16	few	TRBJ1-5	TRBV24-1	TGTGCCACCAGTGATTCCTTTGGAAATAGCAATCAGCCCCAGCATTTT	CATSDSFGNSNQPQHF
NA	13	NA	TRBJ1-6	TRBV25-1	TGTGCCAGCGTTGGGGACAACGTTTCACCCCTCCACTTT	CASVGDNVSPLHF
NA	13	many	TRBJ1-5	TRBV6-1	TGTGCCAGCAGTGAGCTCTTGAATCAGCCCCAGCATTTT	CASSELLNQPQHF
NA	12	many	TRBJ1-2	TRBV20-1	TGCAGTGCTAGCGGCAGGAACTATGGCTACACCTTC	CSASGRNYGYTF
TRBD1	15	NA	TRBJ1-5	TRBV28	TGTGCCAGCAGCCAGACAGGGGGTTTGAATCAGCCCCAGCATTTT	CASSQTGGLNQPQHF
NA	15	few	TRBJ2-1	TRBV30	TGTGCCTGGAGTGACTCTCCAACATTGACGGATGAGCAGTTCTTC	CAWSDSPTLTDEQFF
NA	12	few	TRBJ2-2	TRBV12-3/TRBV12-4	TGTGCCGCAGGGTTTGTAGCCGGGGAGCTGTTTTTT	CAAGFVAGELFF
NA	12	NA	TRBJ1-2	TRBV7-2	TGTGCCAGCAGCTTAGGTCGTTATGGCTACACCTTC	CASSLGRYGYTF